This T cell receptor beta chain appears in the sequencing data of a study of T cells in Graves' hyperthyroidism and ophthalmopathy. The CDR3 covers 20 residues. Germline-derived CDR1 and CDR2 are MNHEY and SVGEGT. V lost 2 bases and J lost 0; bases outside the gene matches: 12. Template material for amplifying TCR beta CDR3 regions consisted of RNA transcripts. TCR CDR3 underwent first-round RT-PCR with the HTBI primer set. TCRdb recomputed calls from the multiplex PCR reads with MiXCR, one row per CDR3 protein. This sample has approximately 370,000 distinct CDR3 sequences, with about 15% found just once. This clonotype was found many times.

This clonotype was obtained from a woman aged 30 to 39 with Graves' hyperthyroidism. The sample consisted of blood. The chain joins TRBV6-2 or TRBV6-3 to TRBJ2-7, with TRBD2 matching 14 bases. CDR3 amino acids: CASSYGLRRLAGGSSYEQYF. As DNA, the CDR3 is TGTGCCAGCAGTTACGGGCTCCGCAGACTAGCGGGAGGGAGCTCCTACGAGCAGTACTTC.